Below, 29 T cell receptor beta chains from the same sample are listed, as sequenced in a study of CD8 T cells in Susac syndrome. It was with random hexamers that roughly 0.5 to 1 ug RNA was reverse transcribed. MiXCR, run by TCRdb on the immunoSEQ multiplex PCR reads, gives a single entry per CDR3 protein. The data show under 200,000 distinct CDR3 sequences, roughly nine tenths seen once. The sample taken for sequencing was CD4+ T cells from PBMCs. Every receptor here comes from a human donor with Susac syndrome.

This clonotype is a singleton in its sample. V is TRBV3-1 and J is TRBJ1-3; D unresolved. This CDR3 spans 16 amino acids. Germline V gene data show CDR1 as LGHDT and CDR2 as YNNKEL (reference sequence). The V gene lost 4 bases and the J gene lost 1 base, with 14 bases spanning the gap. The DNA for the CDR3 is TGTGCCAGCAGCCGTCAACAAGGGCCTTCTGGAAACACCATATATTTT. This translates into CASSRQQGPSGNTIYF.

The CDR3 sequence is CASSPRDVRRDTQYF. The CDR3 DNA follows: TGTGCCAGCTCACCCCGGGACGTCCGCAGAGATACGCAGTATTTT. J is TRBJ2-3 and V is TRBV18, with D tentatively TRBD1 or TRBD2 (5 bases each). V lost 3 bases and J 5 bases, leaving 15 bases between the germline ends. The germline gives CDR1 KGHSH, CDR2 LQKENI. CDR3 length equals 15 residues.

The chain uses TRBV12-3 or TRBV12-4 and TRBJ2-7; D unclear. V was pared by 1 base and J by 5 bases, with 6 bases between. CDR3 length equals 12 residues. The CDR3 here is CASSLGVDEQYF. DNA for the CDR3: TGTGCCAGCAGTTTAGGCGTAGACGAGCAGTACTTC.

The chain couples TRBV30 to TRBJ2-7, with a weak D call TRBD2 (6 bases). The CDR3 totals 11 residues. Trimming stripped 4 bases from V and 5 bases from J, with 9 bases between. In germline, CDR1 is GTSNPN, CDR2 SVGIG (reference sequence). CDR3 nucleotides: TGTGCCTGGAAGGAGGGTGACGAGCAGTACTTC. Translated, it gives CAWKEGDEQYF.

This clonotype was counted a single time. J is TRBJ1-3 and V is TRBV4-1; TRBD1 matches 7 bases. CDR3 length: 15 amino acids. With V trimmed by 3 bases and J by 4 bases, 6 bases remained unmatched. The germline V gene has CDR1 MGHRA and CDR2 YSYEKL. The CDR3 here is CASSHPGQSGNTIYF. The CDR3 DNA reads TGCGCCAGCAGCCATCCGGGACAGTCGGGAAACACCATATATTTT.

The J gene is TRBJ1-6, the V gene TRBV2; 7 positions match TRBD1. The junction had 5 bases not matched to a gene; V was cut back by 2 bases and J by 7 bases. Germline lookup yields CDR1 SNHLY and CDR2 FYNNEI. The CDR3 covers 15 residues. The CDR3 here is CASSEQGQANSPLHF. CDR3 DNA: TGTGCCAGCAGTGAACAAGGACAGGCAAATTCACCCCTCCACTTT.

V is TRBV6-1 and J is TRBJ2-5; D might be TRBD1 or TRBD2, each matching 5 bases. From germline, CDR1 is MNHNS and CDR2 SASEGT. Trimming left V 4 bases short and J 7 bases short, with 13 bases between. This CDR3 is built from 13 residues. The CDR3 DNA reads as TGTGCCAGCAGTGGAGGGGTGTCGGGGACCCAGTACTTC. This gives the protein CASSGGVSGTQYF.

This rearrangement joins TRBV27 to TRBJ2-1; 7 bases agree with TRBD2. Per the germline V gene, CDR1 is MNHEY and CDR2 is SMNVEV (reference sequence). The CDR3 has 16 residues. V dropped 3 bases and J dropped 7; count of bases not matched to a gene: 12. The CDR3 here is CASSFLPGSSGNEQFF. The DNA of the CDR3 is TGTGCCAGCAGTTTTCTGCCAGGTTCTAGCGGAAATGAGCAGTTCTTC.

The chain combines TRBV10-1 with TRBJ2-3, with 7 bases lining up with TRBD2. This CDR3 has 14 amino acids. Trimming at V came to 2 bases and at J to 5 bases, leaving 4 bases not matched to a gene. Germline V gene lookup returns CDR1 WNHNN and CDR2 SYGVQD (reference sequence). The CDR3 loop is CASSEGDYKDTQYF. The CDR3 DNA follows: TGCGCCAGCAGTGAGGGGGACTATAAAGATACGCAGTATTTT.

The V call is TRBV18, the J call TRBJ2-1; 10 nucleotides agree with TRBD1. The CDR3 is made up of 15 amino acids. The germline V gene encodes CDR1 KGHSH and CDR2 LQKENI. J lost 2 bases, V lost 3 bases, and 1 base had no gene match. CDR3 region: CASSPGTGAYNEQFF. CDR3 in DNA: TGTGCCAGCTCACCGGGGACAGGGGCCTACAATGAGCAGTTCTTC.

V and J are TRBV3-1 and TRBJ2-1, with D tentatively TRBD2 (6 bases). V lost 3 bases and J 9 bases, leaving 15 bases between the germline ends. The germline CDR1 and CDR2 sequences are LGHDT and YNNKEL (reference sequence). CDR3 length: 14 amino acids. The CDR3 DNA sequence: TGTGCCAGCAGCCAGACGGACTATTTCTCTGAGCAGTTCTTC. This sequence encodes CASSQTDYFSEQFF.

The chain combines TRBV5-4 with TRBJ2-5; no definite D call. From germline, CDR1 is SGHNT and CDR2 YYREEE (reference sequence). The length of the CDR3 is 14 residues. V was trimmed by 0 bases and J by 2 bases, leaving 8 bases between them. The CDR3 loop reads CASSLAGNQETQYF. In DNA, the CDR3 is TGTGCCAGCAGCTTGGCGGGCAATCAAGAGACCCAGTACTTC.

The chain joins TRBV9 to TRBJ1-2; TRBD1 matches 9 bases. Unmatched junction bases numbered 10, after V lost 0 bases and J lost 1 base. CDR1 and CDR2 (germline): SGDLS, YYNGEE. This CDR3 has 18 residues. The CDR3 here is CASSVDPGQGPFNYGYTF. Written as DNA, the CDR3 is TGTGCCAGCAGCGTAGATCCGGGACAGGGACCATTTAACTATGGCTACACCTTC.

The CDR3: CAISESTIDTQYF. The CDR3 DNA sequence: TGTGCCATCAGTGAGTCGACCATAGATACGCAGTATTTT. V usage is TRBV10-3 and J usage is TRBJ2-3, with unresolved D. Trimming stripped 0 bases from V and 5 bases from J, with 6 bases between. The CDR3 totals 13 residues. In germline, CDR1 is ENHRY, CDR2 SYGVKD.

CDR3 sequence reads: CASSLTSGRAYEQYF. CDR3 nucleotides: TGTGCCAGCAGCTTGACTAGCGGGAGGGCCTACGAGCAGTACTTC. This rearrangement joins TRBV5-4 to TRBJ2-7; 13 bases line up with TRBD2. The ends lost 1 base at V and 2 bases at J; junction bases unmatched: 0. Germline CDR1 is SGHNT and CDR2 is YYREEE (reference sequence). CDR3 size: 15 residues.

The chain employs TRBV19 and TRBJ2-7, with TRBD2 matching over 9 bases. This CDR3 is 15 amino acids long. Trimming cost V 4 bases and J 3 bases; bases outside gene matches: 7. Germline assignment: CDR1 LNHDA and CDR2 SQIVND (reference sequence). The CDR3 region is CASSTSLSGSYEQYF. The CDR3 region has the DNA TGTGCCAGTAGTACCTCCCTTAGCGGGAGCTACGAGCAGTACTTC.

This sequence joins TRBV20-1 and TRBJ2-7; D is uncertain. V was pared by 0 bases and J by 6 bases, with 9 bases between. CDR3 length: 12 residues. Germline values: CDR1 DFQATT, CDR2 SNEGSKA (reference sequence). CDR3 sequence: CSARDKWREQYF. CDR3 sequence (DNA): TGCAGTGCTAGAGATAAGTGGCGCGAGCAGTACTTC.

The V and J genes are TRBV4-1 and TRBJ1-2; D not resolved. V was pared by 2 bases and J by 4 bases, with 11 bases between. Germline CDR1 reads MGHRA; CDR2 reads YSYEKL. This CDR3 region has 14 residues. CDR3 region: CASSQHPEGYGYTF. CDR3 sequence (DNA): TGCGCCAGCAGCCAACACCCGGAGGGCTATGGCTACACCTTC.

The rearrangement links TRBV2 to TRBJ1-5; D uncertain. The CDR3 sequence is 13 residues long. V lost 7 bases and J 3 bases, leaving 10 bases between the germline ends. Germline lookup yields CDR1 SNHLY and CDR2 FYNNEI. CDR3 loop: CASMFAVNQPQHF. The CDR3 DNA sequence: TGTGCCAGCATGTTTGCGGTCAATCAGCCCCAGCATTTT.

This chain uses TRBV5-1 with TRBJ1-2; 8 bases are a match to TRBD1. The length of the CDR3 is 14 residues. Trimming at V came to 3 bases and at J to 4 bases, leaving 5 bases not matched to a gene. Germline V gene lookup returns CDR1 SGHRS and CDR2 YFSETQ. The CDR3 bases are TGCGCCAGCAGCTCCAGGGGGCCTGGCTATGGCTACACCTTC. As protein: CASSSRGPGYGYTF.

The chain joins TRBV2 to TRBJ2-5; possibly TRBD2 for D (6 bases). The CDR3 has 17 residues. V lost 1 base and J lost 1, with 16 bases in between. Germline assignment: CDR1 SNHLY and CDR2 FYNNEI. In DNA, the CDR3 is TGTGCCAGCAGTGAAGACGCGGGGCCTGCGCTCCAAGAGACCCAGTACTTC. Translation: CASSEDAGPALQETQYF.

A remark on this clonotype: The junction does not match germline at one end; this may be a read error. In DNA form, the CDR3 reads TGTGCCAGCAGCCCTCGCCTGCCCCCTTACGACCAGTACTTC. Translation gives CASSPRLPPYDQYF. The chain joins TRBV9 to TRBJ2-7; D gene unclear. Germline V gives CDR1 SGDLS, CDR2 YYNGEE. The CDR3 is 14 amino acids.

This sequence joins TRBV29-1 and TRBJ2-7, with 10 nucleotides matching TRBD1. The CDR3 consists of 13 residues. Germline CDR1 reads SQVTM; CDR2 reads ANQGSEA. The J segment lost 2 bases and the V segment lost 6 bases, leaving 4 bases of the junction unmatched. CDR3 amino acids: CSVRQGAAYEQYF. The CDR3 DNA follows: TGCAGCGTGCGACAGGGGGCCGCCTACGAGCAGTACTTC.

This sequence joins TRBV29-1 and TRBJ1-2; no firm D call. Germline CDR1 is SQVTM and CDR2 is ANQGSEA. The length of the CDR3 is 18 residues. Trimming stripped 0 bases from V and 0 bases from J, with 20 bases between. The CDR3, as DNA: TGCAGCGTTGAAGATCATCTGGCTTCCCCCCCAACTAACTATGGCTACACCTTC. Its protein is CSVEDHLASPPTNYGYTF.

The chain links TRBV15 to TRBJ1-6, with no clear D. V lost 0 bases and J 11 bases, leaving 5 bases between the germline ends. Looked up from germline, CDR1 is LNHNV and CDR2 is YYDKDF (reference sequence). The CDR3 is 12 amino acids. Written as DNA, the CDR3 is TGTGCCACCAGCAGAGATCTGGCACCCCTCCACTTT. It translates to CATSRDLAPLHF.

The chain uses TRBV2 and TRBJ2-3, with D perhaps matching TRBD1 or TRBD2 (6 bases each). Germline CDR1 reads SNHLY; CDR2 reads FYNNEI. CDR3 length: 15 residues. The ends were cut back, 6 bases at V and 4 bases at J, with 17 bases in the middle. In DNA form, the CDR3 reads TGTGCCAGCAGGCGGGGTTGGACAGAATCAGATACGCAGTATTTT. It encodes CASRRGWTESDTQYF.

The rearrangement uses TRBV6-5 and TRBJ2-7; D may be TRBD1 (6 bases). Trimming shortened V by 0 bases and J by 0 bases, and 18 bases separated the two germline ends. Per germline, CDR1 MNHEY and CDR2 SVGAGI. This CDR3 has 18 amino acids. This chain's CDR3 is CASSYSGTPSGSSYEQYF. DNA for the CDR3: TGTGCCAGCAGTTACTCTGGGACACCCTCCGGTAGCTCCTACGAGCAGTACTTC.

This sequence joins TRBV2 and TRBJ2-3; 7 bases map to TRBD1. V was pared by 7 bases and J by 3 bases, with 10 bases of the junction left unmatched. Per the germline V gene, CDR1 is SNHLY and CDR2 is FYNNEI. The CDR3 sequence is 15 residues long. As DNA, the CDR3 is TGTGCCAGCACCAAAGACAGGGATGTTACAGATACGCAGTATTTT. This gives the protein CASTKDRDVTDTQYF.

The chain has TRBV5-1 and TRBJ2-6; D possibly uses TRBD1 or TRBD2 (5 bases each). Germline V gene data show CDR1 as SGHRS and CDR2 as YFSETQ. This CDR3 comprises 14 residues. Trimming removed 4 bases at V and 1 base at J, with 6 bases between. The CDR3 spells CASSGGSGANVLTF. Here the CDR3 DNA reads TGCGCCAGCAGCGGGGGATCTGGGGCCAACGTCCTGACTTTC.